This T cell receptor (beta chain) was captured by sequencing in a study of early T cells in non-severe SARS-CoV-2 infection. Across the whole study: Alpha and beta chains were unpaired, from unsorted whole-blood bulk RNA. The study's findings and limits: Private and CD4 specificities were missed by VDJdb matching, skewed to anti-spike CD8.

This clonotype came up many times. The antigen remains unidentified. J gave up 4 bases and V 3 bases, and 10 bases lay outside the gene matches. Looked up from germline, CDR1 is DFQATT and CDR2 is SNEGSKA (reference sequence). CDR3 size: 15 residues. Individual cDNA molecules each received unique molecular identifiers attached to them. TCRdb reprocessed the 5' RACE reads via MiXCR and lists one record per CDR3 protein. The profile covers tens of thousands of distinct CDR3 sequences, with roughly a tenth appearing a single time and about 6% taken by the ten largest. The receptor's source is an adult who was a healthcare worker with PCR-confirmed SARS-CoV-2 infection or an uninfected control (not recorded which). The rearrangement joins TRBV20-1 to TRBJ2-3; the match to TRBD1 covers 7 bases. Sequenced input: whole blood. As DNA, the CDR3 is TGCAGTGCTAGCACAGGGGCGAATAACCCAGATACGCAGTATTTT. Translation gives CSASTGANNPDTQYF.